A selection of T cell receptor beta chains follows, all from one sample in a study of post-analysis software for immune sequencing data. Using its own MiXCR run on the PCR reads, TCRdb lists one record per CDR3 protein. Of hundreds of thousands of distinct CDR3 sequences detected, approximately 38% appear once; the ten largest clones hold 13%. The material sequenced was blood. These receptors all come from a girl between 10 and 17 years old with multiple sclerosis. CDR3s include the opening cysteine and the closing phenylalanine or tryptophan. A D gene is named only where the DNA matches it firmly. Clone size, where shown, is once, few, many, or a class for clones that have expanded.

cdr3_length	d_call	v_call	clone_size	j_call	cdr3_nt	cdr3_aa
13	NA	TRBV7-3	few	TRBJ1-1	TGTGCCAGCAGCTTAACGGTTGCCAGTGAAGCTTTCTTT	CASSLTVASEAFF
13	TRBD1	TRBV6-5	few	TRBJ2-7	TGTGCCAGCAGCGACAGGGAAGAAGGCGAGCAGTACTTC	CASSDREEGEQYF
14	NA	TRBV7-9	NA	TRBJ1-5	TGTGCCAGCAGCTCCCGGGGTAAAGATCGGCCCCAGCATTTT	CASSSRGKDRPQHF
14	NA	TRBV2	few	TRBJ1-5	TGTGCCAGCAGCATTTTTGGGTTTGGTCAGCCCCAGCATTTT	CASSIFGFGQPQHF
14	NA	TRBV12-3/TRBV12-4	NA	TRBJ2-3	TGTGCCAGCAGTTTACGCGGATACACAGATACGCAGTATTTT	CASSLRGYTDTQYF
20	NA	TRBV6-1	few	TRBJ1-6	TGTGCCAGCAGTCGGGCTTCGGAGGGAACATCGCGCTCCTATAATTCACCCCTCCACTTT	CASSRASEGTSRSYNSPLHF
13	NA	TRBV10-2	few	TRBJ1-2	TGCGCCAGCAGCGCACAGGAGAACTATGGCTACACCTTC	CASSAQENYGYTF
12	NA	TRBV28	NA	TRBJ2-5	TGTGCCAGCAGTTTGCACGGGCAGACCCAGTACTTC	CASSLHGQTQYF
15	TRBD2	TRBV18	few	TRBJ2-5	TGTGCCAGCTCACCGGATGCTAGCGGGGGTCAGACCCAGTACTTC	CASSPDASGGQTQYF
14	TRBD1	TRBV3-1	few	TRBJ2-1	TGTGCCAGCAGCCAAAGGGGGCAGTTCAATGAGCAGTTCTTC	CASSQRGQFNEQFF
14	NA	TRBV7-9	few	TRBJ1-2	TGTGCCAGCAGCTTACCAGGTCTTCACTATGGCTACACCTTC	CASSLPGLHYGYTF
10	NA	TRBV25-1	NA	TRBJ1-1	TGTGCCAGCAGTGACGGATCGGCTTTCTTT	CASSDGSAFF
12	NA	TRBV6-5	NA	TRBJ1-1	TGTGCCAGCAGACAAATAGGGGGAAATGCTTTCTTT	CASRQIGGNAFF
16	NA	TRBV5-1	few	TRBJ2-3	TGCGCCAGCAGCCTTCCGGGGGGCGATGGCACAGATACGCAGTATTTT	CASSLPGGDGTDTQYF
14	NA	TRBV5-1	NA	TRBJ1-6	TGCGCCAGCAGCCGGGACGGGGGACGATCACCCCTCCACTTT	CASSRDGGRSPLHF
14	NA	TRBV15	few	TRBJ1-2	TGTGCCACCAGCAGAGAATCTGAGGGGATTGGCTACACCTTC	CATSRESEGIGYTF
16	NA	TRBV9	NA	TRBJ1-2	TGTGCCAGCAGCCCAGAGGTCAGCCAGTCTAACTATGGCTACACCTTC	CASSPEVSQSNYGYTF
15	NA	TRBV10-3	NA	TRBJ2-7	TGTGCCATCAGTGAAGCGGGCGTACCATCCTACGAGCAGTACTTC	CAISEAGVPSYEQYF
14	TRBD1	TRBV5-1	few	TRBJ1-2	TGCGCCAGCAGCTTGAGGGGGCCCCTAAACGGCTACACCTTC	CASSLRGPLNGYTF
13	NA	TRBV12-3/TRBV12-4	few	TRBJ2-2	TGTGCCAGCAGTTTTGGGAAAACCGGGGAGCTGTTTTTT	CASSFGKTGELFF
14	NA	TRBV6-5	few	TRBJ2-3	TGTGCCAGCAGTTATTCAGGGTGGCCAGATACGCAGTATTTT	CASSYSGWPDTQYF
14	TRBD2	TRBV20-1	few	TRBJ2-2	TGCAGTGCTAGTGGCGGGAGCGAGACCGGGGAGCTGTTTTTT	CSASGGSETGELFF
15	TRBD1	TRBV7-9	few	TRBJ1-4	TGTGCCAGCAGCTTGAGGGACAGCGGGAATGAAAAACTGTTTTTT	CASSLRDSGNEKLFF
13	NA	TRBV29-1	NA	TRBJ1-2	TGCAGCGTTGAAGGTACGGGTCTCTATGGCTACACCTTC	CSVEGTGLYGYTF
12	NA	TRBV20-1	few	TRBJ1-4	TGCAGTGCTAGTGGCAGTAGCGAAAAACTGTTTTTT	CSASGSSEKLFF
15	TRBD2	TRBV7-8	NA	TRBJ2-5	TGTGCCAGCAGCTTGTTAGCGGGGGTACAAGAGACCCAGTACTTC	CASSLLAGVQETQYF
17	NA	TRBV7-8	many	TRBJ2-7	TGTGCCAGCAGCTCTGCCTACGACAGGACGGGGGGATACGAGCAGTACTTC	CASSSAYDRTGGYEQYF
13	NA	TRBV5-1	few	TRBJ2-7	TGCGCCAGCAACTACCGGGACGGAGGAGAGCAGTACTTC	CASNYRDGGEQYF
14	TRBD1	TRBV27	NA	TRBJ1-6	TGTGCCAGCACCTGGGACAGGACCGGTTCACCCCTCCACTTT	CASTWDRTGSPLHF
18	NA	TRBV13	NA	TRBJ1-6	TGTGCCAGCAGCTCCATGCTCAAGGGAGGACAGCAAAATTCACCCCTCCACTTT	CASSSMLKGGQQNSPLHF
15	NA	TRBV7-2	few	TRBJ1-5	TGTGCCAGCAGCTTAGGGAGCAGGAGCAATCAGCCCCAGCATTTT	CASSLGSRSNQPQHF
17	TRBD2	TRBV20-1	few	TRBJ2-5	TGCAGTGCTAGTTCCTACACCGGGACTAGCGGGGGAGAGACCCAGTACTTC	CSASSYTGTSGGETQYF
14	TRBD1	TRBV12-3/TRBV12-4	NA	TRBJ2-7	TGTGCCAGCTTGAGGGGGACAGGCGACTACGAGCAGTACTTC	CASLRGTGDYEQYF
15	NA	TRBV25-1	NA	TRBJ2-3	TGTGCCAGCAGTGCCCTAGGTTTGGGGGTAGATACGCAGTATTTT	CASSALGLGVDTQYF
16	TRBD1	TRBV6-2/TRBV6-3	NA	TRBJ1-5	TGTGCCAGCAGACCCTTGACAGGGAGGGTGGATCAGCCCCAGCATTTT	CASRPLTGRVDQPQHF
16	TRBD1	TRBV12-3/TRBV12-4	few	TRBJ1-3	TGTGCCAGCAGTTCCTGGACAGGGGGCTTTGGAAACACCATATATTTT	CASSSWTGGFGNTIYF
18	TRBD1	TRBV5-1	NA	TRBJ2-1	TGCGCCAGCAGCTCCTTGGGACTCGACAGGGGACCCTTTTGGGAGCAGTTCTTC	CASSSLGLDRGPFWEQFF
14	TRBD1	TRBV7-3	NA	TRBJ1-1	TGTGCCAGCGCCCGGGACAGGGGAGGCACTGAAGCTTTCTTT	CASARDRGGTEAFF
15	NA	TRBV20-1	NA	TRBJ2-7	TGTAGTGCTAGAGGACCGACAGTACTACCCTACGAGCAGTACTTC	CSARGPTVLPYEQYF
15	TRBD2	TRBV23-1	NA	TRBJ2-3	TGCGCGCGCCCAGGGCAAGCGGGGGAGGCAGATACGCAGTATTTT	CARPGQAGEADTQYF
12	TRBD2	TRBV29-1	many	TRBJ2-5	TGCAGCGCCGTCGGGGGGGATGAGACCCAGTACTTC	CSAVGGDETQYF
17	TRBD1	TRBV11-2	few	TRBJ2-7	TGTGCCAGCAGCTTTCGTCCCGGGACAGGGCCATCCTACGAGCAGTACTTC	CASSFRPGTGPSYEQYF
12	NA	TRBV29-1	NA	TRBJ1-1	TGCAGCGCAGGACGGGAGGATACTGAAGCTTTCTTT	CSAGREDTEAFF
15	NA	TRBV13	NA	TRBJ1-2	TGTGCCAGCAGCACCCCGGGAGCTACTAACTATGGCTACACCTTC	CASSTPGATNYGYTF
14	TRBD1	TRBV29-1	few	TRBJ2-7	TGCAGCGTTGGATGGGGGACAGTAAGGAAAGAGCAGTACTTC	CSVGWGTVRKEQYF
16	NA	TRBV12-3/TRBV12-4	few	TRBJ1-2	TGTGCCAGCAGCCGAACCCCCTCTGGGGGCGACTATGGCTACACCTTC	CASSRTPSGGDYGYTF
13	TRBD1	TRBV6-5	NA	TRBJ1-1	TGTGCCAGTACAGTCAGGGGGCACACTGAAGCTTTCTTT	CASTVRGHTEAFF
17	NA	TRBV3-1	few	TRBJ2-5	TGTGCCAGCAGCCAAGATTTGAGGGTGAGGGACCAAGAGACCCAGTACTTC	CASSQDLRVRDQETQYF
14	NA	TRBV20-1	NA	TRBJ1-2	TGCAGTGCTAGCCCCTCGGAGGAAGTCTATGGCTACACCTTC	CSASPSEEVYGYTF
10	NA	TRBV20-1	NA	TRBJ2-7	TGCAGTGCTGGGACCTACGAGCAGTACTTC	CSAGTYEQYF
16	NA	TRBV9	NA	TRBJ2-7	TGTGCCAGCAGCTTTAGCGGGACAGGTACCGGCTACGAGCAGTACTTC	CASSFSGTGTGYEQYF
16	TRBD2	TRBV6-2/TRBV6-3	few	TRBJ2-1	TGTGCCAGCAGTTACGAACGGGGGGGCCGAGGCAATGAGCAGTTCTTC	CASSYERGGRGNEQFF
13	NA	TRBV5-1	few	TRBJ2-1	TGCGCCAGCAGCTGGAGACAGGACAATGAGCAGTTCTTC	CASSWRQDNEQFF